Reported below is one TCR beta chain. Its antigen specificity is not known. Base quality data are lacking; no much larger clone is found one base away. This entry is derived from a study of T cells in tuberculosis (dated by TCRdb to 2017 to 2018). Broadly, across the study: The study combined CD1B tetramers and high-throughput TCR immunosequencing to characterize T cells specific for the mycobacterial lipid antigen glucose monomycolate (GMM). PBMC from patients with active tuberculosis were archived either before the start of standard anti-tuberculosis treatment or within 7 days of starting that treatment. With over 8 people per group, a South African clinical cohort compared IGRA-negative adolescents, IGRA-positive adolescents with latent tuberculosis, and adults with active tuberculosis. General findings and caveats noted by the study authors: Clinical samples were chosen by availability of cryopreserved specimens, and active tuberculosis cases were adults while controls were adolescents. An accuracy of 87% (AUROC roughly 0.87) was reached by a classifier using the diverse GMM-specific repertoire, compared with approximately 70% accuracy when GEM motif frequencies were used. Active tuberculosis TCR-alpha repertoires showed smaller mean NN-distances to GMM-specific TCRs than IGRA-negative controls, suggesting clonal expansion of these TCRs. The smaller NN-distances were partly driven by shorter CDR3-alpha lengths in active tuberculosis patients, and the difference for TCR-beta did not reach statistical significance.

The label giving this sample's time point can be read as: new active TB diagnosis, blood taken before or within 7 days of starting treatment. Patients with active tuberculosis were defined as newly diagnosed, HIV-seronegative South African adults aged 18 years or older. Confirmation of active tuberculosis was obtained by positive sputum smear microscopy and/or positive M. tuberculosis culture. Immunosequencing was performed on unsorted cryopreserved PBMC, with 110,000 or so T cells per clinical donor covered on average. V has 2 bases trimmed and J has 2 bases trimmed; junction bases matching no gene number 5. The CDR3 starts with the cysteine, ends with the phenylalanine, and has 17 residues. The retained sequence is limited to the CDR3, 51 bases, with the frame set at the first base. From a lookup of the germline V gene, CDR1 and CDR2 are MGHRA and YSYEKL. The immunoSEQ multiplex PCR assay was used to generate TCR libraries, with TCR-beta and/or TCR-alpha/delta assays applied to each sample. The amplified TCR libraries were sequenced using the Illumina high-throughput platform. Concerning the study's data processing: Clustering and dimensionality reduction were performed using pairwise TCRdist distances among GMM-specific receptors from ex vivo sorted or in vitro expanded T cells. Each clinical repertoire received a mean NN-distance score, defined as the average TCRdist to the nearest 10% of tetramer-positive reference sequences. GEM TCR motif frequency was calculated as the fraction of unique TCRs that matched known GEM sequences by V/J usage and CDR3 length. Linear discriminant analysis with leave-one-out cross-validation, implemented in scikit-learn, was used to classify active tuberculosis. As stored in TCRdb, this immuneACCESS dataset retains in-frame rearrangements with V and J assigned. A fraction of the clones does not appear; measured against another copy, unresolved V genes explain less than half of the discrepancy, and the remainder lacks a known reason. Clone size and V and J calls were adopted from that table, with D and trimming inferred from the DNA. The sample profile shows around 49,000 clones; over 90% of them were found once. The ten largest make up more than 1.4% of the sample.

Specimen: PBMCs, collected at tuberculosis diagnosis. The chain joins TRBV4-1 to TRBJ2-2; 10 middle bases align to TRBD2. The receptor comes from an adult with tuberculosis. The nucleotide sequence is given as TGCGCCAGCAGCCAACTAGCTAGCGGGGGAAACACCGGGGAGCTGTTTTTT. Its amino acids are CASSQLASGGNTGELFF.